The next 28 T cell receptor beta chains were all read from a single sample in a study of OX40 agonist ivuxolimab in advanced cancers. Method: immunoSEQ multiplex PCR; TCRdb's copy keeps in-frame clones and lacks some. This repertoire shows about 73,000 clones, around 86% found once; its top ten account for about 8%. Here the sequenced sample was CD4+ or CD8+ T cells sorted from blood, taken in a trial of the OX40 agonist ivuxolimab. The receptors derive from an adult with an advanced solid tumor such as melanoma, head and neck, liver or kidney cancer.

The CDR3 DNA reads as TGTGCCAGCAGCCCGACTAGCGGGGGGCTCACAGATACGCAGTATTTT. Protein: CASSPTSGGLTDTQYF. The genes are TRBV7-9 and TRBJ2-3; 13 nucleotides match TRBD2. Looked up from germline, CDR1 is SEHNR and CDR2 is FQNEAQ (reference sequence). This CDR3 is built from 16 residues. Germline trimming cut 5 bases from V and 2 bases from J; bases unmatched to any gene: 4.

On this clone: The sample has other DNA sequences that encode this CDR3 too. The rearrangement uses TRBV5-1 and TRBJ2-1; D ambiguous. CDR3 size: 11 residues. The germline CDR1 and CDR2 sequences are SGHRS and YFSETQ. The germline V and J ends were trimmed by 0 bases and 7 bases, with 2 bases remaining between them. The CDR3 DNA follows: TGCGCCAGCAGCTTGGGAAATGAGCAGTTCTTC. Protein product: CASSLGNEQFF.

V usage is TRBV28 and J usage is TRBJ2-3; tentatively, D is TRBD1 (6 bases). Trimming pared 6 bases from V and 0 bases from J, leaving 13 bases between. The CDR3 length is 15 residues. Germline CDR1 MDHEN, CDR2 SYDVKM. CDR3 sequence reads: CASRMGQLSTDTQYF. The CDR3 DNA is TGTGCCAGCAGAATGGGACAATTGAGCACAGATACGCAGTATTTT.

The sample holds one count of this clone. J is TRBJ1-4 and V is TRBV2; possibly TRBD1 for D (6 bases). The CDR3 loop spans 15 amino acids. From germline, CDR1 is SNHLY and CDR2 FYNNEI. Trimming removed 1 base at V and 7 bases at J, with 13 bases between. The CDR3 bases are TGTGCCAGCAGTGAAGAGTTAGGGGGGAGTGAAAAACTGTTTTTT. Translation gives CASSEELGGSEKLFF.

The chain links TRBV4-1 to TRBJ1-2; D call uncertain. There are 15 residues in the CDR3. Trimming cost V 0 bases and J 7 bases, with 15 bases left between them. The germline gives CDR1 MGHRA, CDR2 YSYEKL. CDR3 protein: CASSQDLGKRLGYTF. In DNA, the CDR3 is TGCGCCAGCAGCCAAGATTTAGGGAAGAGACTTGGCTACACCTTC.

The V call is TRBV11-1, the J call TRBJ2-7; TRBD1 or TRBD2 may be the D gene (5 bases each). The ends were cut back, 8 bases at V and 4 bases at J, with 15 bases in the middle. Per the germline V gene, CDR1 is SGHAT and CDR2 is FQDESV (reference sequence). The CDR3 runs to 13 residues. CDR3 protein: CASQFHEGYEQYF. As DNA, the CDR3 is TGTGCCAGCCAGTTTCACGAGGGGTACGAGCAGTACTTC.

V and J are TRBV19 and TRBJ2-7; TRBD1 matches at 10 bases. Per the germline V gene, CDR1 is LNHDA and CDR2 is SQIVND (reference sequence). The CDR3 length is 14 residues. V trimming: 5 bases; J trimming: 3 bases; junction bases outside the gene matches: 4. CDR3 residues: CASSPGTGDYEQYF. The DNA for the CDR3 is TGTGCCAGTAGTCCCGGGACAGGGGACTACGAGCAGTACTTC.

The genes are TRBV7-3 and TRBJ2-2, with 11 bases aligning to TRBD1. CDR3 length: 15 amino acids. Germline V gene sequence: CDR1 SGHTA, CDR2 FQGTGA. Trimming cost V 4 bases and J 7 bases; bases outside gene matches: 5. The CDR3 is CASSWDRGKNGELFF. In DNA form, the CDR3 reads TGTGCCAGCAGCTGGGACAGGGGGAAGAACGGGGAGCTGTTTTTT.

This clone was counted a few times. The V call is TRBV7-2, the J call TRBJ2-5; 15 nucleotides line up with TRBD2. This CDR3 is built from 18 residues. J was trimmed by 4 bases and V by 1 base; bases with no gene match: 7. Germline V gene lookup returns CDR1 SGHTA and CDR2 FQGNSA. This chain's CDR3 is CASSLGLSGLAGGETQYF. CDR3 bases: TGTGCCAGCAGCTTAGGCTTATCGGGACTAGCGGGGGGAGAGACCCAGTACTTC.

The gene calls are TRBV7-9 and TRBJ2-5; the D gene is possibly TRBD2 (7 bases). Germline loops: CDR1 SEHNR, CDR2 FQNEAQ (reference sequence). V gave up 5 bases and J gave up 4 bases, with 20 bases separating them. The CDR3 consists of 16 residues. CDR3 DNA: TGTGCCAGCAGCCCCCGGGGGCGGGGGTTTCTAGAGACCCAGTACTTC. Amino acids: CASSPRGRGFLETQYF.

V is TRBV10-2 and J is TRBJ1-1, with 7 positions matching TRBD1. The CDR3 consists of 16 residues. J lost 1 base, V lost 3 bases, and 8 bases had no gene match. The germline V gene has CDR1 WSHSY and CDR2 SAAADI. The CDR3 loop is CASSDLKWTGNTEAFF. CDR3 DNA sequence: TGCGCCAGCAGTGACCTAAAATGGACAGGGAACACTGAAGCTTTCTTT.

The chain has TRBV7-2 and TRBJ1-4; D is unresolved. From germline, CDR1 is SGHTA and CDR2 FQGNSA. V lost 5 bases and J 8 bases, leaving 6 bases between the germline ends. CDR3 size: 11 residues. The CDR3 nucleotides are TGTGCCAGCAGCCTTAGGGAAAAACTGTTTTTT. Protein sequence: CASSLREKLFF.

The chain couples TRBV5-4 to TRBJ2-7; D might be TRBD2 (6 bases). The CDR3 has 13 amino acids. V shed 0 bases and J shed 5 bases, with 9 bases lying between them. CDR1 and CDR2 (germline): SGHNT, YYREEE (reference sequence). The CDR3 sequence: CASSLGLGNEQYF. The DNA of the CDR3 is TGTGCCAGCAGCTTGGGACTAGGAAACGAGCAGTACTTC.

A note on this clone: One end of the junction does not line up with germline, which may come from a read error. This sequence joins TRBV2 and TRBJ2-3; D not certain. CDR3 length equals 11 residues. Germline V gene lookup returns CDR1 SNHLY and CDR2 FYNNEI. The CDR3 DNA is TGTGCCAGCGCCCCCCCAGAGACGCAGTATTTT. Its translation: CASAPPETQYF.

V gene TRBV18 combines with J gene TRBJ1-1; TRBD1 is a possible D gene (6 bases). The CDR3 extends over 16 amino acids. V lost 4 bases and J lost 0, with 15 bases in between. Germline V gene lookup returns CDR1 KGHSH and CDR2 LQKENI. In nucleotides, the CDR3 is TGTGCCAGCTCACTCGGAGGGGACACGATGAACACTGAAGCTTTCTTT. Translated, it gives CASSLGGDTMNTEAFF.

The chain uses TRBV10-2 and TRBJ2-5; D is uncertain. The end of the DNA fits TRBJ2-7 better, so the J call may be wrong. The CDR3 spans 13 residues. Germline V CDR1 and CDR2: WSHSY, SAAADI. CDR3 nucleotides: TGCGCCAGCAGTCTCGGCGGTTTCTACGAGCAGTACTTC. Its translation: CASSLGGFYEQYF.

This rearrangement joins TRBV15 to TRBJ1-1; no reliable D call. Looked up from germline, CDR1 is LNHNV and CDR2 is YYDKDF (reference sequence). Trimming took 5 bases from V and 5 from J, leaving 12 bases between them. CDR3 size: 13 residues. The CDR3 here is CATSQQERTEAFF. The CDR3 DNA reads as TGTGCCACCAGCCAACAAGAAAGGACTGAAGCTTTCTTT.

The chain uses TRBV5-4 and TRBJ1-2, with a weak D call TRBD1 (5 bases). The CDR3 spans 12 residues. From germline, CDR1 is SGHNT and CDR2 YYREEE (reference sequence). V was cut by 4 bases and J by 8 bases, with 12 bases left in between. The CDR3 coding sequence is TGTGCCAGCAGCATTGAGGACATCGGCTACACCTTC. Translation: CASSIEDIGYTF.

The J gene is TRBJ1-2, the V gene TRBV6-1; possible D gene TRBD1, 6 bases. The CDR3 sequence is 14 residues long. V was cut by 7 bases and J by 7 bases, with 19 bases left in between. Germline V gene lookup returns CDR1 MNHNS and CDR2 SASEGT. CDR3 coding DNA: TGTGCCAGCACCCCCGACGGGGGGCGGAGTGGCTACACCTTC. As protein: CASTPDGGRSGYTF.

This rearrangement joins TRBV19 to TRBJ1-1; tentatively, D is TRBD1 (6 bases). CDR3 length: 14 amino acids. Per the germline V gene, CDR1 is LNHDA and CDR2 is SQIVND (reference sequence). Trimming shortened V by 4 bases and J by 4 bases, and 13 bases separated the two germline ends. The CDR3 loop is CASSTLQGTTEAFF. The CDR3 DNA is TGTGCCAGTAGTACCCTACAGGGTACCACTGAAGCTTTCTTT.

This sequence joins TRBV19 and TRBJ1-1; D unclear. This CDR3 comprises 16 residues. Between the trimmed V and J ends, which lost 5 bases and 1 base, there was a span of 17 bases. Germline V CDR1 and CDR2: LNHDA, SQIVND (reference sequence). The CDR3 sequence: CASSLARIEWNTEAFF. The CDR3 bases are TGTGCCAGTAGTCTCGCCCGGATAGAATGGAACACTGAAGCTTTCTTT.

The chain carries TRBV6-6 and TRBJ1-6; 8 nucleotides align to TRBD1. Trimming took 10 bases from V and 7 from J; bases not matched to a gene: 6. Looked up from germline, CDR1 is MNHNY and CDR2 is SVGAGI (reference sequence). The CDR3 is 13 residues long. As DNA, the CDR3 is TGTGCCACTCGGACAGGGCGGAATTCACCCCTCCACTTT. Translating gives CATRTGRNSPLHF.

The chain links TRBV19 to TRBJ1-6; a possible D gene is TRBD1 (5 bases). The CDR3 spans 15 residues. The germline gives CDR1 LNHDA, CDR2 SQIVND (reference sequence). Trimming pared 4 bases from V and 7 bases from J, leaving 14 bases between. In DNA form, the CDR3 reads TGTGCCAGTAGTAAGTCGGGACGGAAGAATTCACCCCTCCACTTT. It specifies CASSKSGRKNSPLHF.

The V gene is TRBV30, the J gene TRBJ1-6, with a tentative D call TRBD1 (5 bases). With 2 bases removed from V and 8 bases from J, the gap between germline ends came to 10 bases. Germline CDR1 is GTSNPN and CDR2 is SVGIG (reference sequence). The CDR3 length is 13 residues. As DNA, the CDR3 is TGTGCCTGGAGTTTAGGGGCTTATTCACCCCTCCACTTT. It specifies CAWSLGAYSPLHF.

The rearrangement links TRBV2 to TRBJ1-3; the match to TRBD1 covers 7 bases. The V and J ends lost 7 bases and 1 base, in that order; junction bases with no gene match: 7. Germline V gene sequence: CDR1 SNHLY, CDR2 FYNNEI. This CDR3 has 15 residues. The CDR3 sequence is CASKRDSSSGNTIYF. The CDR3 nucleotides are TGTGCCAGCAAAAGGGACAGTTCTTCTGGAAACACCATATATTTT.

The table lists this clone with a few counts. This sequence joins TRBV11-2 and TRBJ2-7; 9 positions match TRBD2. Germline assignment: CDR1 SGHAT and CDR2 FQNNGV. There are 19 residues in the CDR3. V dropped 2 bases and J dropped 3; count of bases not matched to a gene: 17. For the CDR3, the DNA is TGTGCCAGCAGCTTAAGTCCGGATCAAACTAGCGGGCGGATCTACGAGCAGTACTTC. It translates to CASSLSPDQTSGRIYEQYF.

This clone appeared a single time. This sequence joins TRBV28 and TRBJ1-4, with D uncertain. This CDR3 region has 13 residues. Trimming removed 5 bases at V and 8 bases at J, with 12 bases between. Germline CDR1 and CDR2: MDHEN and SYDVKM. CDR3 sequence: CASSPQLGEKLFF. The CDR3 bases are TGTGCCAGCAGTCCCCAATTAGGGGAAAAACTGTTTTTT.

CDR3: CASSPPTGAGETQYF. Here the CDR3 DNA reads TGTGCCAGCAGTCCCCCCACGGGGGCAGGGGAGACCCAGTACTTC. V and J are TRBV28 and TRBJ2-5; D assignment may be TRBD1 or TRBD2 (6 bases each). The germline V and J ends were trimmed by 5 bases and 5 bases, with 18 bases remaining between them. Germline V CDR1 and CDR2: MDHEN, SYDVKM. The CDR3 consists of 15 residues.